This entry lists 16 T cell receptor beta chains sequenced from one sample in a study of molecular identifiers for immune sequencing clone quantification. TCRdb re-derived calls from the PCR reads in MiXCR, one entry per CDR3 protein. The sample carries under 650,000 distinct CDR3 sequences, just under 20% recorded once. The sequenced sample was naive CD8+ T cells from blood, with Jurkat cell RNA spiked in. Subset here: FACS-sorted CD8+CD4-CCR7+CD45RA+ naive T cells. The source of these receptors is a human donor in good health. Some libraries in this study had Jurkat cell RNA spiked in.

This clonotype was observed many times. This rearrangement joins TRBV7-2 to TRBJ2-7, with 10 bases matching TRBD2. The CDR3 extends over 15 amino acids. In germline, CDR1 is SGHTA, CDR2 FQGNSA. Trimming removed 4 bases from V and 0 bases from J; junction bases left unmatched: 3. Here the CDR3 reads CASSSLAGDSYEQYF. The CDR3 nucleotides read TGTGCCAGCAGCTCCCTAGCGGGGGACTCCTACGAGCAGTACTTC. The full variable domain, its missing parts supplied by reference TRBV7-2 and TRBJ2-7, is GAGVSQSPSNKVTEKGKDVELRCDPISGHTALYWYRQSLGQGLEFLIYFQGNSAPDKSGLPSDRFSAERTGGSVSTLTIQRTQQEDSAVYLCASSSLAGDSYEQYFGPGTRLTVT.

The chain uses TRBV4-3 and TRBJ2-7; 10 nucleotides align to TRBD1. Germline CDR1 reads LGHNA; CDR2 reads YSLEER. This CDR3 spans 15 amino acids. The V and J ends lost 0 bases and 6 bases, in that order; junction bases with no gene match: 5. CDR3 residues: CASSQDWGQGSEQYF. CDR3 nucleotide sequence: TGCGCCAGCAGCCAAGATTGGGGACAGGGGTCCGAGCAGTACTTC.

Note on this clonotype: A read error is possible here, since a much larger clone lies one base away. This rearrangement joins TRBV29-1 to TRBJ2-7; TRBD2 matches 12 bases. Germline CDR1 reads SQVTM; CDR2 reads ANQGSEA. Trimming took 3 bases from V and 0 from J; bases not matched to a gene: 6. This CDR3 has 16 residues. CDR3 residues: CSVEGLAGRSSYEQYF. As DNA, the CDR3 is TGCAGCGTTGAGGGACTAGCGGGTCGGAGCTCCTACGAGCAGTACTTC.

In its sample, this clonotype was seen many times. The V call is TRBV7-6, the J call TRBJ1-4, with D maybe TRBD1 (5 bases). Germline CDR1 is SGHVS and CDR2 is FNYEAQ. The CDR3 has 18 residues. The V end was cut by 1 base, the J end by 8 bases, with 23 bases between. CDR3 in amino acids: CASSLGRGEGEYWEKLFF. Here the CDR3 DNA reads TGTGCCAGCAGCTTAGGACGAGGGGAAGGGGAATATTGGGAAAAACTGTTTTTT.

Many counts were recorded for this clonotype. The chain joins TRBV27 to TRBJ2-2; D may be TRBD1 (5 bases). Germline V CDR1 and CDR2: MNHEY, SMNVEV (reference sequence). The CDR3 is made up of 13 amino acids. V was clipped by 11 bases and J by 6 bases, with 16 bases between them. CDR3 bases: TGTGCCGTAGGGGCAGGGTTGGCCGGGGAGCTGTTTTTT. Its protein is CAVGAGLAGELFF.

The chain links TRBV15 to TRBJ1-1, with 11 bases fitting TRBD1. There are 16 residues in the CDR3. Germline loops: CDR1 LNHNV, CDR2 YYDKDF (reference sequence). V was pared by 5 bases and J by 0 bases, with 5 bases of the junction left unmatched. CDR3 amino acids: CATSPRTGGMNTEAFF. The CDR3, as DNA: TGTGCCACCAGCCCACGGACAGGGGGCATGAACACTGAAGCTTTCTTT. Variable domain in full (rest from reference TRBV15 and TRBJ1-1): DAMVIQNPRYQVTQFGKPVTLSCSQTLNHNVMYWYQQKSSQAPKLLFHYYDKDFNNEADTPDNFQSRRPNTSFCFLDIRSPGLGDTAMYLCATSPRTGGMNTEAFFGQGTRLTVV.

In this sample, this clonotype turned up once. A much more abundant neighbour one base away suggests this may be a read error. The missing conserved phenylalanine or tryptophan at the end of this CDR3 makes a read error likely. The J gene is TRBJ2-2, the V gene TRBV12-3 or TRBV12-4; no reliable D call. The CDR3 runs to 14 residues. V was trimmed by 3 bases and J by 3 bases, leaving 8 bases between them. The CDR3 DNA follows: TGTGCCAGCAGTTTGGCACCCTACACCGGGGAGCTGTTTCTT. This encodes CASSLAPYTGELFL.

This clonotype was recorded only once. This may be a read error: a much more frequent sequence differs by one nucleotide. The chain joins TRBV10-3 to TRBJ2-7, with D possibly matching TRBD1 (5 bases). The germline V gene has CDR1 ENHRY and CDR2 SYGVKD. The CDR3 covers 16 residues. The CDR3 sequence: CAINEPRREGSYEQYF. DNA for the CDR3: TGTGCCATCAATGAGCCCCGCAGGGAAGGATCCTACGAGCAGTACTTC.

Details on this clonotype: A much larger clone differs by one base, so this may be a read error. The gene calls are TRBV2 and TRBJ2-3; a possible D gene is TRBD2 (6 bases). CDR3 length equals 19 residues. V lost 6 bases, J lost 1 base, and 26 bases lay in between. Germline lookup yields CDR1 SNHLY and CDR2 FYNNEI. CDR3 protein: CASRLPYTSGGIRTDTQYF. The CDR3 coding sequence is TGTGCCAGCAGACTTCCCTACACGAGCGGCGGGATTCGCACAGATACGCAGTATTTT.

This clonotype was found many times. The chain couples TRBV27 to TRBJ2-5; D is undetermined. The CDR3 is 12 amino acids. Per the germline V gene, CDR1 is MNHEY and CDR2 is SMNVEV (reference sequence). Trimming left V 10 bases short and J 5 bases short, with 14 bases between. CDR3 nucleotides: TGTGCCAATGGGCCGAGCCAGGAGACCCAGTACTTC. Translation: CANGPSQETQYF.

This clonotype was seen ten or more times. The chain combines TRBV5-6 with TRBJ2-1, with a possible D match to TRBD2 (5 bases). This CDR3 has 14 amino acids. With 1 base removed from V and 3 bases from J, the gap between germline ends came to 8 bases. Germline V CDR1 and CDR2: SGHDT, YYEEEE. This CDR3 reads CASSLFRDYNEQFF. The CDR3 region has the DNA TGTGCCAGCAGCTTGTTCCGGGACTACAATGAGCAGTTCTTC.

The table lists this clonotype with many counts. The chain combines TRBV29-1 with TRBJ2-7; D may be TRBD1 (6 bases). The V end lost 6 bases, the J end lost 3 bases, and 18 bases lay between the germline ends. Germline-derived CDR1 and CDR2 are SQVTM and ANQGSEA. The CDR3 has 14 residues. The CDR3 DNA reads as TGCAGCGTGAGCCGGGACAACCAATACTACGAGCAGTACTTC. Its translation is CSVSRDNQYYEQYF.

In this sample, this clonotype turned up many times. The chain joins TRBV5-6 to TRBJ1-1; 8 positions match TRBD1. CDR3 length equals 14 residues. With V trimmed by 3 bases and J by 8 bases, 9 bases remained unmatched. The germline V gene has CDR1 SGHDT and CDR2 YYEEEE. CDR3 amino acids: CASSWTGPGWEAFF. The CDR3 nucleotides are TGTGCCAGCAGCTGGACAGGGCCCGGCTGGGAAGCTTTCTTT.

This clonotype occurred a few times. This sequence joins TRBV6-5 and TRBJ2-3; no clear D. The CDR3 loop spans 15 amino acids. The V and J ends lost 1 base and 2 bases respectively, with 10 bases between them. In germline, CDR1 is MNHEY, CDR2 SVGAGI. The CDR3 reads CASSYLGQYTDTQYF. CDR3 in DNA: TGTGCCAGCAGTTACTTGGGCCAGTACACAGATACGCAGTATTTT.

With respect to this clonotype: This sequence may be a read error, since a much larger clone differs from it by one base. The genes are TRBV25-1 and TRBJ1-5; D unresolved. Germline V gene lookup returns CDR1 MGHDK and CDR2 SYGVNS. The CDR3 loop spans 14 amino acids. CDR3 DNA: TGTGCCACCGGTCCGCGGCACGAGAATCAGCCCCGGCATTTT. Protein product: CATGPRHENQPRHF.

In regard to this clonotype: Given a much more abundant clone one base away, this may be a read error. The chain recombines TRBV4-1 with TRBJ2-5; TRBD2 matches 7 bases. The CDR3 runs to 15 residues. The trim removed 1 base at V and 4 bases at J, leaving 6 bases unmatched. Per germline, CDR1 MGHRA and CDR2 YSYEKL. The CDR3 DNA reads TGCGCCAGCAGCCAAGGCGGGACTACATTAGAGACCCAGTACTTC. Protein: CASSQGGTTLETQYF.